The T cell receptor (beta chain) under discussion was sequenced for a study of molecular identifiers for immune sequencing clone quantification. TCRdb itself ran the PCR reads through MiXCR, one entry per CDR3 protein. The data contain about half a million distinct CDR3 sequences, less than 30% of them singletons. The V gene's germline CDR1 is LNHDA and CDR2 SQIVND (reference sequence). CDR3 length: 13 amino acids. Between the trimmed V and J ends, which lost 6 bases and 0 bases, there was a span of 8 bases. This clonotype appeared a few times. This sequence originates from a human donor in good health. Some libraries in this study had Jurkat cell RNA spiked in. The chain carries TRBV19 and TRBJ1-1; tentative D call: TRBD1 (5 bases). Source material: naive CD8+ T cells from blood, with Jurkat cell RNA spiked in. Subset in this sample: FACS-sorted CD8+CD4-CCR7+CD45RA+ naive T cells. CDR3 sequence: CASSKTVNTEAFF. As DNA, the CDR3 is TGTGCCAGTAGCAAGACAGTGAACACTGAAGCTTTCTTT. The variable domain in full, completed from reference TRBV19 and TRBJ1-1, reads DGGITQSPKYLFRKEGQNVTLSCEQNLNHDAMYWYRQDPGQGLRLIYYSQIVNDFQKGDIAEGYSVSREKKESFPLTVTSAQKNPTAFYLCASSKTVNTEAFFGQGTRLTVV.